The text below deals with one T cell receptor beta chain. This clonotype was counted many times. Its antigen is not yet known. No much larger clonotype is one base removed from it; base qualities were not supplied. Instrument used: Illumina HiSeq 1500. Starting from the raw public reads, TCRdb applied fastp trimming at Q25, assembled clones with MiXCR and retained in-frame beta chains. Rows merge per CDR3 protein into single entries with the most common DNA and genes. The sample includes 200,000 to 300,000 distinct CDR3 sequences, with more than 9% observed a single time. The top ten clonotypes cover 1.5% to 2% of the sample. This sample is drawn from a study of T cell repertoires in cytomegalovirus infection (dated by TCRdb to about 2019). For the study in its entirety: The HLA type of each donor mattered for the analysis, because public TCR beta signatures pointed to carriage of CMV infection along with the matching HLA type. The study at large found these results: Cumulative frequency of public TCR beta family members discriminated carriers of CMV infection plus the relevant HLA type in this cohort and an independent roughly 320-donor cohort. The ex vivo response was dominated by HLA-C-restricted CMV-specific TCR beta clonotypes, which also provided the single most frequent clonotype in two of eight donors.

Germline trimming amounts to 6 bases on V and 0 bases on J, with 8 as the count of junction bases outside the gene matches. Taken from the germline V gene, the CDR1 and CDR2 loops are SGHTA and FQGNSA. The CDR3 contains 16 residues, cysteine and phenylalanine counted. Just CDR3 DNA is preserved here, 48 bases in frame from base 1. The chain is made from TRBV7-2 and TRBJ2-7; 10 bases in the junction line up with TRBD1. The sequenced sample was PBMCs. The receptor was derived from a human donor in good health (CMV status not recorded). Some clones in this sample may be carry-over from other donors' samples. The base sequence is TGTGCCAGCAGTCGCGCGGGACAGGGGCCCTCCTACGAGCAGTACTTC. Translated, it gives CASSRAGQGPSYEQYF.